This TCR beta chain is from a study of sequential checkpoint blockade in melanoma. Looking at the study overall: After both sequences, patients received maintenance nivolumab.

As to treatment: randomized to nivolumab then ipilimumab (arm A) or the reverse (arm B). No patient had prior DNA-damaging chemotherapy. The protocol was immunoSEQ multiplex PCR, while the TCRdb copy is restricted to in-frame clones and leaves out a portion. The table shows over 10,000 clones, with less than 85% occurring only once. V shed 6 bases and J 12 bases; nucleotides not matched to a gene: 6. Germline V CDR1 and CDR2: SGHRS, YFSETQ. The CDR3 length is 11 residues. Material: CD8+ T cells sorted from blood (inferred from file names), obtained from a patient given nivolumab and ipilimumab in sequence. V gene TRBV5-1 combines with J gene TRBJ2-1; TRBD1 aligns across 7 bases. The source of this sequence is a human patient with melanoma. Some clones in this sample may be carry-over from other donors' samples. Here the CDR3 reads CASKGASGQFF. DNA for the CDR3: TGCGCCAGCAAGGGGGCTAGTGGGCAGTTCTTC.